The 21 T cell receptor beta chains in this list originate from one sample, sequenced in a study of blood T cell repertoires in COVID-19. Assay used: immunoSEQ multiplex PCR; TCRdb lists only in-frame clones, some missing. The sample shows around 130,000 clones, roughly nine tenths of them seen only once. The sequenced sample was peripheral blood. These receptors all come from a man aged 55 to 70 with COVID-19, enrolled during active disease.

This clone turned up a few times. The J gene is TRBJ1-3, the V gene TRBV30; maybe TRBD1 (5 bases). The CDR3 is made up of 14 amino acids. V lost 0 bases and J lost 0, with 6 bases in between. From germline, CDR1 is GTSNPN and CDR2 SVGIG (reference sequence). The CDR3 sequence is CAWSVTGSGNTIYF. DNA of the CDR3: TGTGCCTGGAGTGTTACAGGCTCTGGAAACACCATATATTTT.

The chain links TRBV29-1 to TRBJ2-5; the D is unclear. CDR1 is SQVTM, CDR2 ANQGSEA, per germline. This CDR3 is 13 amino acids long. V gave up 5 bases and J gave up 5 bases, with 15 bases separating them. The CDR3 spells CSVSSGPRETQYF. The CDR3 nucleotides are TGCAGCGTTTCGTCAGGCCCACGGGAGACCCAGTACTTC.

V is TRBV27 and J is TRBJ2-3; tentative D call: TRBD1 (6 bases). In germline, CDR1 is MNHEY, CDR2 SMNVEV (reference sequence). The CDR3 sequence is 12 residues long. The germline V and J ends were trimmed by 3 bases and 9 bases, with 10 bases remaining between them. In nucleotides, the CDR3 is TGTGCCAGCAGTTTTCCCGGGACAACGCAGTATTTT. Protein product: CASSFPGTTQYF.

For the CDR3, the DNA is TGTGCCAGCAGCTTATCTTCAGGGAGGCATGAGCAGTTCTTC. Translating gives CASSLSSGRHEQFF. The chain recombines TRBV5-4 with TRBJ2-1, with D maybe TRBD2 (6 bases). Looked up from germline, CDR1 is SGHNT and CDR2 is YYREEE (reference sequence). This CDR3 has 14 residues. V was cut by 2 bases and J by 8 bases, with 14 bases left in between.

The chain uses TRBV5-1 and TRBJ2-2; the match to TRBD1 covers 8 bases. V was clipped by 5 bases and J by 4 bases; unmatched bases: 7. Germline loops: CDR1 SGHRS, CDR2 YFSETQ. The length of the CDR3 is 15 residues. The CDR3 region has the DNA TGCGCCAGCAGTCGGACAGGGAGCGGCACCGGGGAGCTGTTTTTT. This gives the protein CASSRTGSGTGELFF.

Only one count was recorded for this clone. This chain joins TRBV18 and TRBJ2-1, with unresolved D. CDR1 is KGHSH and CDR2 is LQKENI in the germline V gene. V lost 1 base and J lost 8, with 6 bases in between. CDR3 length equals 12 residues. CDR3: CASSPLGYEQFF. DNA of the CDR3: TGTGCCAGCTCACCACTGGGCTATGAGCAGTTCTTC.

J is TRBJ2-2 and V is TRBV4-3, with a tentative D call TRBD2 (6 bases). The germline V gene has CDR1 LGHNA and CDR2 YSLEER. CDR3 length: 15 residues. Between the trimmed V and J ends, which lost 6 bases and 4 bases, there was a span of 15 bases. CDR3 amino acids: CASSPVGGRTGELFF. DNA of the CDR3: TGCGCCAGCAGTCCCGTGGGAGGACGCACCGGGGAGCTGTTTTTT.

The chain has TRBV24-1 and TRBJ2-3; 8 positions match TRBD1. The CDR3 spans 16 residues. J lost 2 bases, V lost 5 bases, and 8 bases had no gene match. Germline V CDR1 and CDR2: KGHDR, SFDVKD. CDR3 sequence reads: CATSVFGQGDTDTQYF. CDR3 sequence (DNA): TGTGCCACCAGTGTCTTCGGACAGGGAGACACAGATACGCAGTATTTT.

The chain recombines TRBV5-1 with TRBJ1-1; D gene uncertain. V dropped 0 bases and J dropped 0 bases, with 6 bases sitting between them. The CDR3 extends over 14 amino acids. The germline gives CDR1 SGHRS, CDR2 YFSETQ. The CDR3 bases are TGCGCCAGCAGCTTGGCCAGGATGAACACTGAAGCTTTCTTT. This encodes CASSLARMNTEAFF.

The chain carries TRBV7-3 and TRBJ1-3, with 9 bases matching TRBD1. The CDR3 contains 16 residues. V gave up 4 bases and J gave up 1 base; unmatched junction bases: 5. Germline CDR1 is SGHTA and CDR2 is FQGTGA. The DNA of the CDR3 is TGTGCCAGCAGCTCACCCGGGACAGGGTCTGGAAACACCATATATTTT. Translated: CASSSPGTGSGNTIYF.

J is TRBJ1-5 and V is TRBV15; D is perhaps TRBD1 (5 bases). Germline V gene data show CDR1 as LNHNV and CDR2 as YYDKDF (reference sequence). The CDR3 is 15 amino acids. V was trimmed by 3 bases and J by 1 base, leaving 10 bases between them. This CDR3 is CATSSRRGSNQPQHF. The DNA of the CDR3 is TGTGCCACCAGCAGCCGGCGGGGCAGCAATCAGCCCCAGCATTTT.

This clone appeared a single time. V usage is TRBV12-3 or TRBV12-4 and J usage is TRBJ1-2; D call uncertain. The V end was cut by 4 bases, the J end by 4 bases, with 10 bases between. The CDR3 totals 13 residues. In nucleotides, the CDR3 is TGTGCCAGCAGTTCAAGCGAGGGCTATGGCTACACCTTC. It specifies CASSSSEGYGYTF.

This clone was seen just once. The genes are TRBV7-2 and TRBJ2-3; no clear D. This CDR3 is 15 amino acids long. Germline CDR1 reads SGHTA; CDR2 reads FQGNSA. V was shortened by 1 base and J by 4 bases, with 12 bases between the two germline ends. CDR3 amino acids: CASSLGGRSPDTQYF. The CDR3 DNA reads TGTGCCAGCAGCTTAGGCGGTAGGAGCCCAGATACGCAGTATTTT.

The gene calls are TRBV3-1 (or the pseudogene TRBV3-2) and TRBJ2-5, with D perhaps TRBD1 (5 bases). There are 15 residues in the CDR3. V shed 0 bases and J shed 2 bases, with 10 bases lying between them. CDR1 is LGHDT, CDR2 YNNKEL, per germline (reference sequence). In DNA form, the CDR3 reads TGTGCCAGCAGCCAAGAATTAAGGGGACAAGAGACCCAGTACTTC. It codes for CASSQELRGQETQYF.

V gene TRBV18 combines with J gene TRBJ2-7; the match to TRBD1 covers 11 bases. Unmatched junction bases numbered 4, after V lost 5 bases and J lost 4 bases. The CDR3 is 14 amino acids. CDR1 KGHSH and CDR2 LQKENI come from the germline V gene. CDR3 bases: TGTGCCAGCTCAACAGGACAGGGGGCATACGAGCAGTACTTC. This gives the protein CASSTGQGAYEQYF.

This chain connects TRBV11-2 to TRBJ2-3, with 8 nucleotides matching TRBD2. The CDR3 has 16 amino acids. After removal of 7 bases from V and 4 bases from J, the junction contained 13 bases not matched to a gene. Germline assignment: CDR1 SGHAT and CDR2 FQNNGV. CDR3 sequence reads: CASILSGGTVPDTQYF. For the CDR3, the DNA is TGTGCCAGCATTCTCTCGGGGGGGACTGTTCCAGATACGCAGTATTTT.

The CDR3, as DNA: TGCAGCGGCGGACAGAGGAACACTGAAGCTTTCTTT. Translated: CSGGQRNTEAFF. The V gene is TRBV29-1, the J gene TRBJ1-1; D is possibly TRBD1 (6 bases). The CDR3 is made up of 12 amino acids. Trimming removed 7 bases at V and 1 base at J, with 10 bases between. Germline V gene sequence: CDR1 SQVTM, CDR2 ANQGSEA.

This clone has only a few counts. The DNA for the CDR3 is TGCGCCAGCAGCTTGGGTAGCGGGAGCTCCTACGAGCAGTACTTC. This sequence encodes CASSLGSGSSYEQYF. The chain has TRBV5-1 and TRBJ2-7, with 9 bases aligning to TRBD2. This CDR3 has 15 residues. Germline loops: CDR1 SGHRS, CDR2 YFSETQ. The J segment lost 0 bases and the V segment lost 0 bases, leaving 1 base of the junction unmatched.

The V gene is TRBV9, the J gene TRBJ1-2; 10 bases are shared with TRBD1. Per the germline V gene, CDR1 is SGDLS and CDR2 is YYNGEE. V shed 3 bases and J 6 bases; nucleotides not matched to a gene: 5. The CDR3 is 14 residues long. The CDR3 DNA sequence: TGTGCCAGCAGCGAGGGACAGGGGTCTCATGGCTACACCTTC. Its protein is CASSEGQGSHGYTF.

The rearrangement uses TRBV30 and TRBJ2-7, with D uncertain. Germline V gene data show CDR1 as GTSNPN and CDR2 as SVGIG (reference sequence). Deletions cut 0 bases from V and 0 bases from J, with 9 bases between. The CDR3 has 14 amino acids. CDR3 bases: TGTGCCTGGAGTGTACTTCTAAGCTCCTACGAGCAGTACTTC. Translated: CAWSVLLSSYEQYF.

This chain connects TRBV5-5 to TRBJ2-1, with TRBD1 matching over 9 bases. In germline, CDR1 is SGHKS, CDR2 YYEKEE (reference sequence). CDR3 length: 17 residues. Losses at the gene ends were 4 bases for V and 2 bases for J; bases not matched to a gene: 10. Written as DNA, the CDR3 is TGTGCCAGCAGCCGGATGACCCGGACAGGGGCCTACAATGAGCAGTTCTTC. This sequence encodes CASSRMTRTGAYNEQFF.